The rows below give T cell receptor beta chains drawn from one sample of a study of T cell responses to AZD1222 COVID-19 vaccine. The repertoire was sequenced with immunoSEQ multiplex PCR; TCRdb's copy has only in-frame clones and lacks some. The data hold approximately 94,000 clones, with about 87% observed a single time. Sequencing was performed on peripheral blood, taken on day 0 of AZD1222 vaccination. These receptors all come from an adult in good health. CDR3s include the opening cysteine and the closing phenylalanine or tryptophan. A D gene is named only where the DNA matches it firmly. Rows may omit the clone size; those that give it use once, few, many or a size class.

D gene	V gene	CDR3 length	clone size	J gene	CDR3 protein	CDR3 DNA
TRBD2	TRBV5-6	14	.	TRBJ2-7	CASSFGGVIYEQYF	TGTGCCAGCAGCTTCGGGGGGGTCATATACGAGCAGTACTTC
.	TRBV9	13	once	TRBJ1-1	CASSVVVNTEAFF	TGTGCCAGCAGCGTAGTTGTGAACACTGAAGCTTTCTTT
.	TRBV28	13	.	TRBJ1-5	CASSEYRNQPQHF	TGTGCCAGCAGTGAGTACAGGAATCAGCCCCAGCATTTT
.	TRBV15	16	.	TRBJ2-3	CATSRAPGVSTDTQYF	TGTGCCACCAGCAGAGCTCCAGGGGTTAGCACAGATACGCAGTATTTT
TRBD2	TRBV7-3	16	.	TRBJ2-3	CASSLEGLAQADTQYF	TGTGCCAGCAGCTTAGAGGGACTAGCGCAAGCAGATACGCAGTATTTT
TRBD1	TRBV29-1	14	.	TRBJ2-7	CSVALGQGAREQYF	TGCAGCGTTGCCTTGGGACAGGGGGCTCGGGAGCAGTACTTC
.	TRBV28	14	once	TRBJ2-2	CASRVQGGTGELFF	TGTGCCAGCAGGGTGCAGGGGGGAACCGGGGAGCTGTTTTTT
.	TRBV30	15	.	TRBJ1-5	CAWSVTGSSNQPQHF	TGTGCCTGGAGTGTCACAGGGTCTAGCAATCAGCCCCAGCATTTT
.	TRBV29-1	13	medium-sized	TRBJ1-2	CSVEQSKPLGYTF	TGCAGCGTTGAACAATCAAAACCCCTTGGCTACACCTTC
TRBD1	TRBV18	15	.	TRBJ2-7	CASSLSTGTGSEQYF	TGTGCCAGCTCACTTTCAACCGGGACAGGGTCCGAGCAGTACTTC